This is a list of T cell receptor beta chains from one sample in a study of persistence of HIV-infected CD4 T cells. TCRdb's table, derived via immunoSEQ multiplex PCR, lists solely in-frame clones and lacks some. In the table there are tens of thousands of clones, around 90% of which are singletons. Their antigen targets remain unknown. This material consisted of CD4+ T cells sorted from PBMCs after roughly 20-hour stimulation, taken from a patient who received antiretroviral therapy. These receptors were obtained from an adult man with HIV who was CMV-seropositive. The CDR3 runs from the conserved cysteine through the conserved F or W. The D gene is left open where the match is weak. Part of the rows lack a size; the others show once, few, many or a class for expanded clones.

D gene: NA
J gene: TRBJ2-7
clone size: NA
V gene: TRBV6-1
CDR3 DNA: TGTGCCAGCAGTGAGAGGGCCTCCTACGAGCAGTACTTC
CDR3 protein: CASSERASYEQYF

D gene: NA
J gene: TRBJ2-2
clone size: once
V gene: TRBV4-3
CDR3 DNA: TGCGCCAGCAGCCAAGAATTTACTTTTTCCAAGACCGGGGAGCTGTTTTTT
CDR3 protein: CASSQEFTFSKTGELFF

D gene: TRBD1
J gene: TRBJ1-1
clone size: NA
V gene: TRBV10-2
CDR3 DNA: TGCGCCAGCAGAAGGACAGGGGGAGGCACTGAAGCTTTCTTT
CDR3 protein: CASRRTGGGTEAFF

D gene: NA
J gene: TRBJ1-1
clone size: once
V gene: TRBV30
CDR3 DNA: TGTGCCTGGAGTGCGCAGGGGAAAGGTGCTTTCTTT
CDR3 protein: CAWSAQGKGAFF

D gene: TRBD1
J gene: TRBJ1-1
clone size: few
V gene: TRBV19
CDR3 DNA: TGTGCCAGTAGGGGACAGTCCAACATGAACACTGAAGCTTTCTTT
CDR3 protein: CASRGQSNMNTEAFF

D gene: NA
J gene: TRBJ1-1
clone size: few
V gene: TRBV5-6
CDR3 DNA: TGTGCCAGCCAGCTCCGGGCGTTGTCGGGCACTGAAGCTTTCTTT
CDR3 protein: CASQLRALSGTEAFF

D gene: NA
J gene: TRBJ1-5
clone size: NA
V gene: TRBV5-1
CDR3 DNA: TGCGCCAGCCGAAACAGGGCCCAGCCCCAGCATTTT
CDR3 protein: CASRNRAQPQHF

D gene: NA
J gene: TRBJ1-2
clone size: NA
V gene: TRBV6-1
CDR3 DNA: TGTGCCAGCAGTGATGGAAGAGGCAGAAACTATGGCTACACCTTC
CDR3 protein: CASSDGRGRNYGYTF

D gene: NA
J gene: TRBJ1-1
clone size: NA
V gene: TRBV3-1/TRBV3-2
CDR3 DNA: TGTGCCAGCAGCCAGGGGGAGGGTCTAAGGAACACTGAAGCTTTCTTT
CDR3 protein: CASSQGEGLRNTEAFF

D gene: NA
J gene: TRBJ1-4
clone size: NA
V gene: TRBV7-2
CDR3 DNA: TGTGCCAGCAGCTTAGACCAAAGGGAAAAACTGTTTTTT
CDR3 protein: CASSLDQREKLFF

D gene: NA
J gene: TRBJ2-5
clone size: NA
V gene: TRBV4-3
CDR3 DNA: TGCGCCAGCAGCCCACAGGCTATCCAAGAGACCCAGTACTTC
CDR3 protein: CASSPQAIQETQYF

D gene: TRBD1
J gene: TRBJ2-7
clone size: NA
V gene: TRBV6-5
CDR3 DNA: TGTGCCAGCCTCGCGACAGGGCGGCACGAGCAGTACTTC
CDR3 protein: CASLATGRHEQYF

D gene: TRBD1
J gene: TRBJ1-1
clone size: NA
V gene: TRBV30
CDR3 DNA: TGTGCCTGGAGTCTTGACAGGGACACTGAAGCTTTCTTT
CDR3 protein: CAWSLDRDTEAFF

D gene: TRBD1
J gene: TRBJ2-7
clone size: once
V gene: TRBV4-3
CDR3 DNA: TGCGCCAGCAGCCAAGACAGGGGGCGTTCCTACGAGCAGTACTTC
CDR3 protein: CASSQDRGRSYEQYF

D gene: TRBD1
J gene: TRBJ2-5
clone size: NA
V gene: TRBV5-4
CDR3 DNA: TGTGCCAGCAGGATTCCGGGACAGCAAGAGACCCAGTACTTC
CDR3 protein: CASRIPGQQETQYF

D gene: TRBD1
J gene: TRBJ1-1
clone size: NA
V gene: TRBV7-9
CDR3 DNA: TGTGCCAGCACCCCATCCGGGACAGTAACTGTGAACACTGAAGCTTTCTTT
CDR3 protein: CASTPSGTVTVNTEAFF

D gene: TRBD1
J gene: TRBJ1-4
clone size: NA
V gene: TRBV3-1/TRBV3-2
CDR3 DNA: TGTGCCAGCAGCCAAGTAACCGGTCAGGGGGGAGAAAAACTGTTTTTT
CDR3 protein: CASSQVTGQGGEKLFF

D gene: NA
J gene: TRBJ2-5
clone size: NA
V gene: TRBV30
CDR3 DNA: TGTGCCTGGAGTGTACTTAACCAAGAGACCCAGTACTTC
CDR3 protein: CAWSVLNQETQYF

D gene: NA
J gene: TRBJ2-3
clone size: NA
V gene: TRBV24-1
CDR3 DNA: TGTGCCACCAGCCTGGGTGGGCAGCATAGCACAGATACGCAGTATTTT
CDR3 protein: CATSLGGQHSTDTQYF

D gene: NA
J gene: TRBJ2-7
clone size: NA
V gene: TRBV7-2
CDR3 DNA: TGTGCCAGCAGCCTCCTTGGGCTAGCAAGCTACGAGCAGTACTTC
CDR3 protein: CASSLLGLASYEQYF

D gene: NA
J gene: TRBJ1-2
clone size: NA
V gene: TRBV5-1
CDR3 DNA: TGCGCCAGCAGCTTGGGTAGTGGAGGGGCCGCCGGGGGCTACACCTTC
CDR3 protein: CASSLGSGGAAGGYTF

D gene: NA
J gene: TRBJ1-5
clone size: NA
V gene: TRBV4-1
CDR3 DNA: TGCGCCAGCAGCCAAGTTTTGGGGGGCCAGCCCCAGCATTTT
CDR3 protein: CASSQVLGGQPQHF

D gene: NA
J gene: TRBJ2-7
clone size: NA
V gene: TRBV7-2
CDR3 DNA: TGTGCCAGCAGCGTTAGGGGCTCTCTGGGCTACGAGCAGTACTTC
CDR3 protein: CASSVRGSLGYEQYF

D gene: NA
J gene: TRBJ1-5
clone size: NA
V gene: TRBV2
CDR3 DNA: TGTGCCAGCAGTCCAGGGGATCAGCCCCAGCATTTT
CDR3 protein: CASSPGDQPQHF

D gene: TRBD2
J gene: TRBJ2-3
clone size: once
V gene: TRBV10-1
CDR3 DNA: TGCGCCATATCCAGCGGGGAGAGCACAGATACGCAGTATTTT
CDR3 protein: CAISSGESTDTQYF

D gene: TRBD2
J gene: TRBJ2-3
clone size: NA
V gene: TRBV14
CDR3 DNA: TGTGCCAGCAGCCAGTATACCACAACCCTTAGCGGGAGGTTGGCAGATACGCAGTATTTT
CDR3 protein: CASSQYTTTLSGRLADTQYF

D gene: TRBD1
J gene: TRBJ2-1
clone size: NA
V gene: TRBV9
CDR3 DNA: TGTGCCAGCAGCCTCACCCAGACAGGGAATGAGCAGTTCTTC
CDR3 protein: CASSLTQTGNEQFF

D gene: NA
J gene: TRBJ2-3
clone size: NA
V gene: TRBV11-2
CDR3 DNA: TGTGCCAGCAGCCAAGACAGAACTAGCACAGATACGCAGTATTTT
CDR3 protein: CASSQDRTSTDTQYF

D gene: TRBD1
J gene: TRBJ1-2
clone size: NA
V gene: TRBV7-2
CDR3 DNA: TGTGCCAGCAGCCCGGGACAGTCTTTCTCCGGCTTTGGCTACACCTTC
CDR3 protein: CASSPGQSFSGFGYTF

D gene: NA
J gene: TRBJ1-2
clone size: NA
V gene: TRBV11-2
CDR3 DNA: TGTGCCAGCAGCGCGCCCGGGTCCTTGGGGGGGTATGGCTACACCTTC
CDR3 protein: CASSAPGSLGGYGYTF

D gene: NA
J gene: TRBJ2-1
clone size: once
V gene: TRBV4-1
CDR3 DNA: TGCGCCAGCAGCCCCCTCCGGGGACCACGCGATGAGCAGTTCTTC
CDR3 protein: CASSPLRGPRDEQFF

D gene: NA
J gene: TRBJ1-2
clone size: NA
V gene: TRBV30
CDR3 DNA: TGTGCCTGGAGTGTACTTCAGTGGGGGAACTATGGCTACACCTTC
CDR3 protein: CAWSVLQWGNYGYTF

D gene: NA
J gene: TRBJ1-3
clone size: few
V gene: TRBV14
CDR3 DNA: TGTGCCAGCAGCCAAGCCCAGTGGGGTTACCGAAACACCATATATTTT
CDR3 protein: CASSQAQWGYRNTIYF

D gene: TRBD1
J gene: TRBJ1-1
clone size: NA
V gene: TRBV30
CDR3 DNA: TGTGCCTGGAGTGTACAGGGGGGCCACACTGAAGCTTTCTTT
CDR3 protein: CAWSVQGGHTEAFF

D gene: NA
J gene: TRBJ2-5
clone size: few
V gene: TRBV4-1
CDR3 DNA: TGCGCCAGCAGCCAAGGAGAAGGACGGGAGACCCAGTACTTC
CDR3 protein: CASSQGEGRETQYF

D gene: NA
J gene: TRBJ2-7
clone size: NA
V gene: TRBV5-1
CDR3 DNA: TGCGCCAGCAGCTTGTCCCCCGGGGTCCGGGACTACGAGCAGTACTTC
CDR3 protein: CASSLSPGVRDYEQYF

D gene: TRBD1
J gene: TRBJ1-6
clone size: NA
V gene: TRBV7-6
CDR3 DNA: TGTGCCAGCAGCTTAAGCAGGGGGGTCTCACCCCTCCACTTT
CDR3 protein: CASSLSRGVSPLHF

D gene: NA
J gene: TRBJ1-1
clone size: NA
V gene: TRBV5-6
CDR3 DNA: TGTGCCAGCAGCTTGGTCCATGTTAACACTGAAGCTTTCTTT
CDR3 protein: CASSLVHVNTEAFF